A selection of T cell receptor beta chains follows, all from one sample in a study of shared clonotypes between healthy human individuals. Libraries were prepared by immunoSEQ multiplex PCR; TCRdb keeps only in-frame clonotypes and omits some of them. The data hold about 520,000 clones, with 70% to 85% observed a single time. The sequenced sample consisted of PBMCs. The source is a middle-aged woman in good health. Some clones in this sample may be carry-over from other donors' samples. The CDR3 runs from the conserved cysteine through the conserved F or W. Each record gives: J gene, clone size, D gene, V gene, CDR3 DNA, CDR3 protein. D genes are given only for firm matches. Clone size is stated in some rows and not others, as once, few, many or a class when expanded.

J: TRBJ1-3
size: few
D: -
V: TRBV19
DNA: TGTGCCAGTAGCCCCGCCTGGGGGGGCTCTGGAAACACCATATATTTT
CDR3: CASSPAWGGSGNTIYF

J: TRBJ2-7
size: -
D: TRBD2
V: TRBV4-1
DNA: TGCGCCAGCAGCTTCCTTGTGGCGGGAGACTACGAGCAGTACTTC
CDR3: CASSFLVAGDYEQYF

J: TRBJ2-7
size: -
D: TRBD1
V: TRBV7-9
DNA: TGTGCCAGCAGCCCGGGACAGGTTGTTGGAAACTACGAGCAGTACTTC
CDR3: CASSPGQVVGNYEQYF

J: TRBJ2-1
size: -
D: TRBD2
V: TRBV6-5
DNA: TGTGCCAGCAGTTACGATCGACTAGCTAGGAGTGAGCAGTTCTTC
CDR3: CASSYDRLARSEQFF

J: TRBJ2-1
size: -
D: -
V: TRBV6-6
DNA: TGTGCCAGCAGTTACTACAGACAGTCACAATCCGATGAGCAGTTCTTC
CDR3: CASSYYRQSQSDEQFF

J: TRBJ2-3
size: few
D: TRBD2
V: TRBV11-3
DNA: TGTGCCAGCAGTAGCGGGAGAGGTACAGATACGCAGTATTTT
CDR3: CASSSGRGTDTQYF

J: TRBJ2-1
size: -
D: -
V: TRBV19
DNA: TGTGCCAGTAGTTTCGGCGGAAGCTCCTACAATGAGCAGTTCTTC
CDR3: CASSFGGSSYNEQFF

J: TRBJ1-5
size: -
D: -
V: TRBV28
DNA: TGTGCCAGCAGTTTATGGGCAGGGGTAATGGTCCGGCCCCAGCATTTT
CDR3: CASSLWAGVMVRPQHF

J: TRBJ1-3
size: -
D: TRBD1
V: TRBV6-1
DNA: TGTGCCAGCAGTCCACGACAGGGGAGGGGAAACACCATATATTTT
CDR3: CASSPRQGRGNTIYF

J: TRBJ2-7
size: -
D: TRBD2
V: TRBV6-4
DNA: TGTGCCAGCGCCCCAGGGAGGGGAGCGGGTTGGTACGAGCAGTACTTC
CDR3: CASAPGRGAGWYEQYF

J: TRBJ1-5
size: -
D: -
V: TRBV28
DNA: TGTGCCAGCAGGCAACCCGGGACGGGCAATCAGCCCCAGCATTTT
CDR3: CASRQPGTGNQPQHF

J: TRBJ2-6
size: few
D: TRBD2
V: TRBV5-4
DNA: TGTGCCAGCAGCTTTAGCGGGAGCGCTGGGGCCAACGTCCTGACTTTC
CDR3: CASSFSGSAGANVLTF

J: TRBJ2-2
size: -
D: -
V: TRBV5-5
DNA: TGTGCCAGCAGCTCGAGACCTGTCGCGAACACCGGGGAGCTGTTTTTT
CDR3: CASSSRPVANTGELFF

J: TRBJ1-4
size: -
D: -
V: TRBV6-6
DNA: TGTGCCAGCAGTACCCGGGACCCGGCTAATGAAAAACTGTTTTTT
CDR3: CASSTRDPANEKLFF

J: TRBJ2-5
size: -
D: TRBD2
V: TRBV30
DNA: TGTGCCTGGAGTACAGGACTAGCGGGAGAGACCCAGTACTTC
CDR3: CAWSTGLAGETQYF

J: TRBJ2-7
size: few
D: TRBD1
V: TRBV7-9
DNA: TGTGCCAGCAGTCCCCAGGGGGTTATGGTATACGAGCAGTACTTC
CDR3: CASSPQGVMVYEQYF

J: TRBJ2-6
size: -
D: -
V: TRBV5-6
DNA: TGTGCCAGCAGCTTGGGCCCCTCTGCCTCTGGGGCCAACGTCCTGACTTTC
CDR3: CASSLGPSASGANVLTF

J: TRBJ1-1
size: -
D: -
V: TRBV25-1
DNA: TGTGCCAGCAGTGTACACGGTAGACAGAACACTGAAGCTTTCTTT
CDR3: CASSVHGRQNTEAFF

J: TRBJ2-5
size: -
D: -
V: TRBV11-3
DNA: TGTGCCAGCAGCCGCAGGGCACAAGAGACCCAGTACTTC
CDR3: CASSRRAQETQYF

J: TRBJ1-5
size: -
D: -
V: TRBV6-4
DNA: TGTGCCAGCAGTGACGGACGGCCCCGACAGCCCCAGCATTTT
CDR3: CASSDGRPRQPQHF

J: TRBJ2-7
size: -
D: -
V: TRBV6-5
DNA: TGTGCCAGCAGCCCAGGAGAGGTCGACGAGCAGTACTTC
CDR3: CASSPGEVDEQYF

J: TRBJ1-1
size: -
D: -
V: TRBV15
DNA: TGTGCCACCAGCAGAGATATTACTTCTTCGAGCACTGAAGCTTTCTTT
CDR3: CATSRDITSSSTEAFF

J: TRBJ2-3
size: -
D: -
V: TRBV25-1
DNA: TGTGCCAGCAGCCCTAGCGCAACCAGCACAGATACGCAGTATTTT
CDR3: CASSPSATSTDTQYF

J: TRBJ1-3
size: -
D: -
V: TRBV25-1
DNA: TGTGCCAGCAGTGAGGGGGTGGGAAACACCATATATTTT
CDR3: CASSEGVGNTIYF

J: TRBJ2-3
size: -
D: -
V: TRBV21-1
DNA: TGTGCCAGCAGCGGACCAGGGAAGATGAACACAGATACGCAGTATTTT
CDR3: CASSGPGKMNTDTQYF

J: TRBJ2-1
size: once
D: TRBD1
V: TRBV7-9
DNA: TGTGCCAGCAGCTTAGGCACGGGGACAGGGGACTACAATGAGCAGTTCTTC
CDR3: CASSLGTGTGDYNEQFF

J: TRBJ2-5
size: -
D: TRBD2
V: TRBV18
DNA: TGTGCCAGCTCACCCCGGACTAGCGGGAGTAGACAAGAGACCCAGTACTTC
CDR3: CASSPRTSGSRQETQYF

J: TRBJ2-3
size: -
D: TRBD2
V: TRBV9
DNA: TGTGCCAGCACCACCTTGACTAGCCGCACAGATACGCAGTATTTT
CDR3: CASTTLTSRTDTQYF

J: TRBJ2-7
size: few
D: -
V: TRBV7-8
DNA: TGTGCCAGCAGCCCATCACTGGCGGGCAGCTCCTACGAGCAGTACTTC
CDR3: CASSPSLAGSSYEQYF

J: TRBJ2-5
size: -
D: -
V: TRBV2
DNA: TGTGCCAGCAGTGAACGGTCTGAGACCCAGTACTTC
CDR3: CASSERSETQYF

J: TRBJ2-7
size: -
D: TRBD2
V: TRBV29-1
DNA: TGCAGCGTACGTCCGGGACTACAAACGAGGGAGCAGTACTTC
CDR3: CSVRPGLQTREQYF

J: TRBJ2-1
size: -
D: TRBD2
V: TRBV18
DNA: TGTGCCAGCTCACCGACTAGCGGGAGAAGGAATGAGCAGTTCTTC
CDR3: CASSPTSGRRNEQFF

J: TRBJ1-1
size: -
D: -
V: TRBV30
DNA: TGTGCCTGGAGTCGCAGCGGACAGACTGAAGCTTTCTTT
CDR3: CAWSRSGQTEAFF

J: TRBJ2-7
size: -
D: TRBD2
V: TRBV28
DNA: TGTGCCAGTCGTCGCCCCGGGACTAACGAGCAGTACTTC
CDR3: CASRRPGTNEQYF

J: TRBJ1-1
size: -
D: -
V: TRBV5-6
DNA: TGTGCCAGCAGCTTTAGGCGATTAACTGAAGCTTTCTTT
CDR3: CASSFRRLTEAFF

J: TRBJ2-5
size: once
D: -
V: TRBV5-1
DNA: TGCGCCAGCAGCTTAGCGGCGACAGGTGGGGAGACCCAGTACTTC
CDR3: CASSLAATGGETQYF

J: TRBJ1-5
size: -
D: -
V: TRBV2
DNA: TGTGCCAGCAATCGTGAGCTCAATCAGCCCCAGCATTTT
CDR3: CASNRELNQPQHF

J: TRBJ2-7
size: -
D: -
V: TRBV9
DNA: TGTGCCAGCAGCCCCCAAGGGCTTTCCTACGAGCAGTACTTC
CDR3: CASSPQGLSYEQYF

J: TRBJ2-5
size: many
D: -
V: TRBV5-6
DNA: TGTGCCAGCAGCTTCAGACTAGGGCCCTGGGAGACCCAGTACTTC
CDR3: CASSFRLGPWETQYF

J: TRBJ2-5
size: -
D: -
V: TRBV19
DNA: TGTGCCAGTAGTATGGGCACCCAAGAGACCCAGTACTTC
CDR3: CASSMGTQETQYF

J: TRBJ1-5
size: -
D: -
V: TRBV28
DNA: TGTGCCAGCAGGGACGGCAATCAGCCCCAGCATTTT
CDR3: CASRDGNQPQHF

J: TRBJ2-1
size: -
D: TRBD2
V: TRBV6-6
DNA: TGTGCCAGCACCTCAGGACTAGCGTCCAATGAGCAGTTCTTC
CDR3: CASTSGLASNEQFF

J: TRBJ2-3
size: -
D: TRBD2
V: TRBV30
DNA: TGTGCCTGGAGTTTGACTAGCGGGAGGATCCGGGCAGATACGCAGTATTTT
CDR3: CAWSLTSGRIRADTQYF

J: TRBJ1-1
size: -
D: TRBD1
V: TRBV7-9
DNA: TGTGCCAGCAGCTACGGACAGGTGGGAGCTTTCTTT
CDR3: CASSYGQVGAFF

J: TRBJ2-7
size: -
D: TRBD2
V: TRBV5-6
DNA: TGTGCCAGCAGCTTGGTAGCGGGAGCTTTCTACGAGCAGTACTTC
CDR3: CASSLVAGAFYEQYF

J: TRBJ2-2
size: many
D: TRBD1
V: TRBV7-2
DNA: TGTGCCAGCAGCTTCAGGACAGGGGGCACCGGGGAGCTGTTTTTT
CDR3: CASSFRTGGTGELFF

J: TRBJ2-5
size: -
D: TRBD2
V: TRBV7-9
DNA: TGTGCCAGCAGCCACCCGGGACTAGGTTTGGAGACCCAGTACTTC
CDR3: CASSHPGLGLETQYF

J: TRBJ2-2
size: -
D: -
V: TRBV5-5
DNA: TGTGCCAGCAGCTTTGATGGGAGCGTAGCCGGGGAGCTGTTTTTT
CDR3: CASSFDGSVAGELFF

J: TRBJ2-1
size: -
D: TRBD2
V: TRBV2
DNA: TGTGCCAGCAGTGACCCGGGACTAGCGGGAGTGAGTGAGCAGTTCTTC
CDR3: CASSDPGLAGVSEQFF

J: TRBJ1-2
size: -
D: -
V: TRBV19
DNA: TGTGCCAGTAGTACCACATGGGACACCTATGGCTACACCTTC
CDR3: CASSTTWDTYGYTF